This T cell receptor beta chain is from a study of OX40 agonist ivuxolimab in advanced cancers. Study as a whole: Across the patients, intravenous ivuxolimab was delivered every 2 weeks at 0.01 to 10 mg/kg. Patients with prior anti-PD-1, anti-PD-L1 or anti-CTLA-4 therapy were eligible; less than 50% had some.

Note on this clone: The target antigen is unknown.

The data were produced by immunoSEQ multiplex PCR, yet TCRdb's version contains in-frame clones alone and is incomplete. The table has around 70,000 clones, around 82% seen once; the top ten hold about 5%. Points from the study as a whole: The specificity for antigen of the expanded peripheral T cells was not determined. Individuals who were partial responders at 0.1-3.0 mg/kg had clonal expansion that ranked among the lowest.

Sequencing was performed on CD4+ or CD8+ T cells sorted from blood, taken in a trial of the OX40 agonist ivuxolimab. This clonotype was sampled from an adult with an advanced solid tumor such as melanoma, head and neck, liver or kidney cancer.

The DNA for the CDR3 is TGTCCAGGGCCTTACACCGGGGAGCTGTTTTTT. Residues: CPGPYTGELFF. The chain links TRBV21-1 to TRBJ2-2; whether TRBD1, the table's D call, matches the DNA was not checked. TRBV21-1 is flagged as a pseudogene. The CDR3 extends over 11 amino acids.